The clone carrying this T cell receptor (beta chain) was observed a handful of times. As yet, its antigen is unknown. Constant-segment primers and 5'RACE yielded cDNA libraries for TCR alpha and TCR beta, each carrying sample barcodes and UMIs. TCRdb reprocessed the 5' RACE reads via MiXCR and lists one record per CDR3 protein. This table holds 450,000 or so distinct CDR3 sequences, about 19% found once. V was cut by 7 bases and J by 8 bases, with 17 bases left in between. The germline V gene encodes CDR1 MNHEY and CDR2 SVGAGI. CDR3 length equals 14 residues. The sample belongs to a study of T-cell memory formation after mild COVID-19. General study findings and limits: CD4/CD8 balance held among clones contracting day 15 to 85, and later expanders leaned CD4+. The pre-infection memory compartment contained some responding clones, suggesting cross-reactive memory joined.

The V gene is TRBV6-5, the J gene TRBJ1-4; a weak D match, TRBD1 (6 bases). The sequencing sample was made of PBMCs or a T cell subset sorted from them (not recorded which). This TCR came from an adult woman who had mild COVID-19 (a few samples of this study predate the infection). Cell type and time point are not known. The CDR3 DNA is TGTGCCAGCAAACAGGGACAAGCGCCCGAAAAACTGTTTTTT. Translated: CASKQGQAPEKLFF.